The 3 T cell receptor beta chains given below trace back to one sample, sequenced in a study of blood T cells in healthy people across ages. It was with a sample-barcoded 5' primer and a J-beta primer mix that a second PCR of about 7 to 12 cycles was run. MiXCR, run by TCRdb on the 5' RACE reads, gives a single entry per CDR3 protein. Found here are around 1,000,000 distinct CDR3 sequences, 20% to 25% of them singletons; the top ten hold around 0.75%. These data were also filed under a second study, of T cells of mothers and their children.

Sequencing was carried out using blood. Every receptor here comes from a girl aged 2-10 years in good health.

The chain joins TRBV12-3 or TRBV12-4 to TRBJ1-2, with 7 bases lining up with TRBD1. Trimming at V came to 6 bases and at J to 5 bases, leaving 9 bases not matched to a gene. This CDR3 spans 14 amino acids. CDR3 bases: TGTGCCAGCAGCATCGGGACAGCGCCTTATGGCTACACCTTC. Translated, it gives CASSIGTAPYGYTF.

The rearrangement links TRBV5-6 to TRBJ1-6; D possibly corresponds to TRBD1 (6 bases). CDR1 and CDR2 (germline): SGHDT, YYEEEE. The CDR3 length is 13 residues. The V gene lost 6 bases and the J gene lost 8 bases, with 12 bases spanning the gap. The CDR3 loop is CASNTQGHSPLHF. CDR3 nucleotide sequence: TGTGCCAGCAATACCCAGGGGCATTCACCCCTCCACTTT.

This clonotype was counted only a few times. One end of the junction is discordant with germline, which a read error may explain. This sequence joins TRBV5-1 and TRBJ2-5, with 11 bases matching TRBD2. CDR3 length: 16 residues. Germline V CDR1 and CDR2: SGHRS, YFSETQ. The CDR3 DNA reads as TGTGCCAGCAGTCTCGGGACTAGCGGTAGGCAAGAGACCCAGTACTTC. Protein sequence: CASSLGTSGRQETQYF.